Following are 20 T cell receptor beta chains from one sample sequenced in a study of human T cells and chemical hapten exposure (dated by TCRdb to the early 2020s). The time point label on this specimen signifies: pre-sensitization, week 0. The meaning of the sample's treatment or condition label: therapeutic diphenylcyclopropenone sensitization with weekly scalp DPC. Library preparation employed RACE. The instrument was a NextSeq 500. Through fastp at Q25 and MiXCR, TCRdb rebuilt clones from the public reads, retaining in-frame beta chains. One record per CDR3 amino acid sequence lists the most common genes and DNA. The sample records more than 80,000 distinct CDR3 sequences, more than 10% of which are singletons. In total, the top ten clones hold 1.6% of the sample. The sample in question was whole blood, obtained in connection with sensitization to the hapten diphenylcyclopropenone (DPC). The receptor set was obtained from a woman aged 50 to 60 with alopecia areata. Some clones in this sample may be carry-over from other donors' samples.

The table lists this clonotype with many counts. The chain joins TRBV29-1 to TRBJ1-1; D not resolved. From germline, CDR1 is SQVTM and CDR2 ANQGSEA. Trimming removed 4 bases from V and 0 bases from J, with 0 bases in between. The CDR3 has 10 amino acids. CDR3 region: CSVVNTEAFF. The CDR3 DNA follows: TGCAGCGTTGTGAACACTGAAGCTTTCTTT.

This clonotype was seen ten or more times. V is TRBV28 and J is TRBJ2-5; 9 bases align to TRBD1. In germline, CDR1 is MDHEN, CDR2 SYDVKM. The CDR3 sequence is 16 residues long. The V segment lost 5 bases and the J segment 1 base; nucleotides outside the gene matches: 8. CDR3 in amino acids: CASSNTGTGTQETQYF. The CDR3 DNA reads as TGTGCCAGCAGTAATACCGGGACAGGGACCCAAGAGACCCAGTACTTC.

This clonotype was found many times. The V gene is TRBV28, the J gene TRBJ2-1; 10 nucleotides line up with TRBD1. With V trimmed by 9 bases and J by 12 bases, 14 bases remained unmatched. The CDR3 is 14 amino acids. The germline V gene encodes CDR1 MDHEN and CDR2 SYDVKM. CDR3 bases: TGTGCCAGTGTGCTGACCGGGACAGGGGCGCGGCAGTTCTTC. This codes for CASVLTGTGARQFF.

This clonotype was observed many times. V gene TRBV28 combines with J gene TRBJ1-5; 10 nucleotides align to TRBD1. The V gene end was trimmed by 8 bases and the J gene end by 5 bases; junction bases not matched to a gene: 9. Per the germline V gene, CDR1 is MDHEN and CDR2 is SYDVKM. This CDR3 region has 15 residues. CDR3 coding DNA: TGTGCCAGCCGAAAAGAGACAGGGGGCGATCAGCCCCAGCATTTT. Protein product: CASRKETGGDQPQHF.

In its sample, this clonotype was seen a few times. The V call is TRBV6-5, the J call TRBJ1-1; unclear D gene. The ends were cut back, 0 bases at V and 5 bases at J, with 10 bases in the middle. There are 14 residues in the CDR3. Germline V lookup: CDR1 MNHEY, CDR2 SVGAGI. In DNA, the CDR3 is TGTGCCAGCAGTTACTCAGGTCTGGGAACTGAAGCTTTCTTT. Amino acids: CASSYSGLGTEAFF.

J is TRBJ2-2 and V is TRBV19; TRBD2 agrees at 11 bases. This CDR3 is 16 amino acids long. Per germline, CDR1 LNHDA and CDR2 SQIVND (reference sequence). V gave up 5 bases and J gave up 7 bases; unmatched junction bases: 9. In nucleotides, the CDR3 is TGTGCCAGTAGTTTGGCTAGCGGGGGGCCCAACGGGGAGCTGTTTTTT. Translation gives CASSLASGGPNGELFF.

The rearrangement links TRBV12-3 or TRBV12-4 to TRBJ2-2, with TRBD1 as a possible D gene (6 bases). V gave up 2 bases and J gave up 0 bases, with 7 bases separating them. The length of the CDR3 is 15 residues. Written as DNA, the CDR3 is TGTGCCAGCAGTTTACAGGGGACGAACACCGGGGAGCTGTTTTTT. The encoded protein is CASSLQGTNTGELFF.

This clonotype has ten or more counts. The V call is TRBV7-8, the J call TRBJ2-5, with 7 nucleotides matching TRBD2. V trimming: 5 bases; J trimming: 2 bases; junction bases outside the gene matches: 5. The V gene's germline CDR1 is SGHVS and CDR2 FQNEAQ. There are 14 residues in the CDR3. CDR3 bases: TGTGCCAGCAGCGACCTGGGGGGGCAAGAGACCCAGTACTTC. This gives the protein CASSDLGGQETQYF.

This clonotype was counted many times. V and J are TRBV28 and TRBJ1-6, with a possible D match to TRBD1 (6 bases). This CDR3 comprises 15 residues. V was shortened by 6 bases and J by 7 bases, with 16 bases between the two germline ends. Germline CDR1 MDHEN, CDR2 SYDVKM. CDR3 loop: CASRPPGHYNSPLHF. The CDR3 DNA reads as TGTGCCAGCAGACCCCCGGGACATTACAATTCACCCCTCCACTTT.

This clonotype was observed at least ten times. This chain connects TRBV7-8 to TRBJ2-5; 10 bases are a match to TRBD1. V shed 3 bases, J shed 4 bases, and the junction held 11 bases outside the gene matches. The CDR3 spans 17 residues. Germline lookup yields CDR1 SGHVS and CDR2 FQNEAQ. Here the CDR3 reads CASSLDQTGGAGETQYF. The DNA of the CDR3 is TGTGCCAGCAGCTTGGATCAGACAGGGGGCGCCGGAGAGACCCAGTACTTC.

The chain joins TRBV7-9 to TRBJ1-1; D perhaps matches TRBD1 (5 bases). There are 14 residues in the CDR3. Germline V lookup: CDR1 SEHNR, CDR2 FQNEAQ (reference sequence). The germline V and J ends were trimmed by 2 bases and 4 bases, with 11 bases remaining between them. The CDR3 nucleotides read TGTGCCAGCAGCTTACAGGGTAGGAGCACTGAAGCTTTCTTT. Translation: CASSLQGRSTEAFF.

This clonotype was detected only a few times. The genes are TRBV28 and TRBJ2-7, with D unresolved. The CDR3 is 12 amino acids. V dropped 3 bases and J dropped 1 base, with 4 bases sitting between them. Germline loops: CDR1 MDHEN, CDR2 SYDVKM. The CDR3 is CASSFDSYEQYF. CDR3 DNA sequence: TGTGCCAGCAGTTTTGATTCCTACGAGCAGTACTTC.

The rearrangement uses TRBV6-4 and TRBJ1-1; 7 bases agree with TRBD1. CDR1 and CDR2 (germline): MRHNA, SNTAGT. This CDR3 region has 15 residues. V lost 7 bases and J lost 0; bases outside the gene matches: 8. The CDR3 bases are TGTGCCAGCACTCGGGACAGCCTCATGAACACTGAAGCTTTCTTT. It specifies CASTRDSLMNTEAFF.

The V call is TRBV20-1, the J call TRBJ2-7, with TRBD1 matching over 8 bases. V trimming: 0 bases; J trimming: 1 base; junction bases outside the gene matches: 11. The germline CDR1 and CDR2 sequences are DFQATT and SNEGSKA (reference sequence). The CDR3 runs to 17 residues. CDR3 in DNA: TGCAGTGCTAGAGATCGTCCGGGGACAGGTATTTCCTACGAGCAGTACTTC. This codes for CSARDRPGTGISYEQYF.

V gene TRBV7-6 combines with J gene TRBJ2-3; 14 positions match TRBD2. V shed 5 bases and J 2 bases; nucleotides not matched to a gene: 15. Germline V gene sequence: CDR1 SGHVS, CDR2 FNYEAQ. The CDR3 covers 20 residues. In DNA form, the CDR3 reads TGTGCCAGCAGCCCTACCGCCGGGACTAGCGGGAGTTATATCACAGATACGCAGTATTTT. This encodes CASSPTAGTSGSYITDTQYF.

The chain employs TRBV7-2 and TRBJ1-1; D is undetermined. V gave up 5 bases and J gave up 8 bases, with 12 bases separating them. The CDR3 extends over 12 amino acids. Per the germline V gene, CDR1 is SGHTA and CDR2 is FQGNSA. The CDR3 is CASSGGVGEAFF. The CDR3, as DNA: TGTGCCAGCAGCGGCGGAGTCGGGGAAGCTTTCTTT.

This clonotype was observed at least ten times. This chain's CDR3 is CASSQTPGRGLWNNEQFF. The CDR3 coding sequence is TGCGCCAGCAGCCAGACGCCGGGGCGGGGGCTGTGGAACAATGAGCAGTTCTTC. The J gene is TRBJ2-1, the V gene TRBV4-1, with a weak D call TRBD2 (7 bases). The CDR3 contains 18 residues. CDR1 is MGHRA and CDR2 is YSYEKL in the germline V gene. The V end lost 3 bases, the J end lost 5 bases, and 23 bases lay between the germline ends.

This clonotype showed up many times. This chain connects TRBV12-3 or TRBV12-4 to TRBJ1-6; D might be TRBD1 (5 bases). The V end lost 7 bases, the J end lost 9 bases, and 19 bases lay between the germline ends. There are 15 residues in the CDR3. The DNA of the CDR3 is TGTGCCAGCAAAACAAGGGAGGGGACGAGTTCACCCCTCCACTTT. Translating gives CASKTREGTSSPLHF.

This clonotype was recorded a few times. The genes are TRBV3-1 and TRBJ1-6; no definite D call. Trimming left V 3 bases short and J 6 bases short, with 12 bases between. The germline V gene has CDR1 LGHDT and CDR2 YNNKEL (reference sequence). The CDR3 extends over 15 amino acids. CDR3 coding DNA: TGTGCCAGCAGCCAGACGCGCGGTGGTAATTCACCCCTCCACTTT. Its translation is CASSQTRGGNSPLHF.

In this sample, this clonotype turned up many times. The CDR3 nucleotides read TGTGCCAGCACCTCAGGCCACCCGCGGACGGCGATTAGCACAGATACGCAGTATTTT. This codes for CASTSGHPRTAISTDTQYF. The V and J genes are TRBV6-5 and TRBJ2-3; D is uncertain. The V end lost 7 bases, the J end lost 0 bases, and 26 bases lay between the germline ends. CDR1 and CDR2 (germline): MNHEY, SVGAGI. CDR3 size: 19 residues.